One sample yielded the 23 T cell receptor beta chains listed below, sequenced in a study of cytomegalovirus exposure and HLA in healthy donors. Use of 60 Vbeta and 13 Jbeta primers characterized the PCR. The method was immunoSEQ multiplex PCR; TCRdb's version includes in-frame clones alone and lacks a portion of them. The sample has 150,000 or so clones, approximately 82% seen once. The specimen sequenced was PBMCs. The receptors here all came from a man between 18 and 29 years old in good health and CMV-seropositive.

V is TRBV20-1 and J is TRBJ2-5; no firm D call. The last part of the DNA fits TRBJ2-7 better; the J call may be wrong. This CDR3 is 11 amino acids long. Germline lookup yields CDR1 DFQATT and CDR2 SNEGSKA (reference sequence). The CDR3 nucleotides are TGCAGTGCTAGAGCGGACTACGAGCAGTACTTC. It is translated as CSARADYEQYF.

The sample holds one count of this clone. The J gene is TRBJ2-3, the V gene TRBV6-5; 12 positions match TRBD2. Trimming took 6 bases from V and 7 from J; bases not matched to a gene: 5. Germline CDR1 MNHEY, CDR2 SVGAGI. The CDR3 runs 14 residues. CDR3 bases: TGTGCCAGCAGCAGACTAGCGGGGGATAATACGCAGTATTTT. Its protein product is CASSRLAGDNTQYF.

The gene calls are TRBV29-1 and TRBJ1-1; D gene unclear. CDR3 length equals 13 residues. In germline, CDR1 is SQVTM, CDR2 ANQGSEA. The ends were cut back, 7 bases at V and 5 bases at J, with 17 bases in the middle. The CDR3 here is CSAEAGVGTEAFF. In DNA form, the CDR3 reads TGCAGCGCCGAAGCCGGGGTAGGTACTGAAGCTTTCTTT.

The chain joins TRBV11-2 to TRBJ2-2; 8 bases fit TRBD1. CDR3 length equals 15 residues. The trim removed 5 bases at V and 6 bases at J, leaving 8 bases unmatched. The V gene's germline CDR1 is SGHAT and CDR2 FQNNGV. The CDR3 reads CASSDRTGPPGELFF. CDR3 nucleotides: TGTGCCAGCAGCGACCGGACAGGGCCCCCCGGGGAGCTGTTTTTT.

The V and J genes are TRBV5-1 and TRBJ2-1; 12 bases map to TRBD2. The V gene end was trimmed by 2 bases and the J gene end by 6 bases; junction bases not matched to a gene: 3. The CDR3 spans 15 residues. Looked up from germline, CDR1 is SGHRS and CDR2 is YFSETQ. The CDR3: CASSFLAGGTNEQFF. CDR3 DNA: TGCGCCAGCAGCTTCCTAGCGGGAGGGACCAATGAGCAGTTCTTC. The variable domain in full, completed from reference TRBV5-1 and TRBJ2-1, reads KAGVTQTPRYLIKTRGQQVTLSCSPISGHRSVSWYQQTPGQGLQFLFEYFSETQRNKGNFPGRFSGRQFSNSRSEMNVSTLELGDSALYLCASSFLAGGTNEQFFGPGTRLTVL.

This clone was counted a single time. The V call is TRBV27, the J call TRBJ2-4; D gene unclear. The CDR3 contains 16 residues. Per the germline V gene, CDR1 is MNHEY and CDR2 is SMNVEV (reference sequence). V gave up 4 bases and J gave up 0 bases, with 13 bases separating them. CDR3 sequence reads: CASSYKAALAKNIQYF. CDR3 nucleotide sequence: TGTGCCAGCAGTTATAAGGCGGCGCTAGCCAAAAACATTCAGTACTTC.

This chain uses TRBV6-1 with TRBJ2-7; weak D call: TRBD2 (5 bases). CDR1 and CDR2 (germline): MNHNS, SASEGT. The germline V and J ends were trimmed by 2 bases and 5 bases, with 13 bases remaining between them. This CDR3 spans 14 amino acids. In nucleotides, the CDR3 is TGTGCCAGCAGTGAAAGCGGCGGCACCCACGAGCAGTACTTC. Residues: CASSESGGTHEQYF.

The V call is TRBV7-9, the J call TRBJ1-1; D remains ambiguous. Trimming took off 4 bases at V and 6 bases at J, with 9 bases between the two ends. The CDR3 covers 12 residues. Germline loops: CDR1 SEHNR, CDR2 FQNEAQ (reference sequence). The DNA of the CDR3 is TGTGCCAGCAGCTCCCCTGGCTCTGAAGCTTTCTTT. It yields the protein CASSSPGSEAFF.

This sequence joins TRBV6-5 and TRBJ1-5; TRBD1 is a possible D gene (5 bases). The germline gives CDR1 MNHEY, CDR2 SVGAGI. Trimming stripped 6 bases from V and 1 base from J, with 10 bases between. This CDR3 has 14 residues. CDR3: CASSPDMSNQPQHF. Written as DNA, the CDR3 is TGTGCCAGCAGCCCGGACATGAGCAATCAGCCCCAGCATTTT.

The genes are TRBV28 and TRBJ2-7, with a tentative D call TRBD2 (7 bases). The V gene lost 11 bases and the J gene lost 2 bases, with 13 bases spanning the gap. Looked up from germline, CDR1 is MDHEN and CDR2 is SYDVKM. The CDR3 runs to 12 residues. CDR3 nucleotide sequence: TGTGCCTCCGAGGGGGGGCCCTACGAGCAGTACTTC. It is translated as CASEGGPYEQYF. Filled out from reference TRBV28 and TRBJ2-7, the complete variable domain reads DVKVTQSSRYLVKRTGEKVFLECVQDMDHENMFWYRQDPGLGLRLIYFSYDVKMKEKGDIPEGYSVSREKKERFSLILESASTNQTSMYLCASEGGPYEQYFGPGTRLTVT.

This chain links TRBV6-4 with TRBJ2-6; D is perhaps TRBD1 (6 bases). Trimming took 3 bases from V and 1 from J, leaving 13 bases between them. CDR3 length equals 17 residues. The V gene's germline CDR1 is MRHNA and CDR2 SNTAGT. The CDR3 here is CASSEGQGFSGANVLTF. As DNA, the CDR3 is TGTGCCAGCAGTGAAGGGCAGGGGTTTTCTGGGGCCAACGTCCTGACTTTC.

Only one count was recorded for this clone. The chain joins TRBV1 to TRBJ2-2; TRBD2 is taken as the D call from the table, unchecked against the DNA. TRBV1 is described as a pseudogene. This CDR3 is built from 13 residues. For the CDR3, the DNA is TGCACCAGCAGACGCGGTTGCACCGGGGAGCTGTTTTTT. Encoded protein: CTSRRGCTGELFF.

A word on this clone: An end of the junction does not agree with germline; a read error may underlie this. The CDR3 DNA follows: TGTGCCAGCAGCCAAGGGTACACTGAGCAGTTCTTC. This sequence encodes CASSQGYTEQFF. This chain joins TRBV14 and TRBJ2-1, with unresolved D. The CDR3 covers 12 residues. The V gene's germline CDR1 is SGHDN and CDR2 FVKESK.

V gene TRBV30 combines with J gene TRBJ1-2, with 9 bases identical to TRBD1. Germline-derived CDR1 and CDR2 are GTSNPN and SVGIG (reference sequence). V trimming: 8 bases; J trimming: 8 bases; junction bases outside the gene matches: 18. The CDR3 has 15 residues. The CDR3, as DNA: TGTGCCCTAAGGGGAACAGGGGGCGACCCTAGGGGCTACACCTTC. It translates to CALRGTGGDPRGYTF.

The V and J genes are TRBV18 and TRBJ2-6; 9 positions agree with TRBD1. The J segment lost 0 bases and the V segment lost 6 bases, leaving 9 bases of the junction unmatched. The CDR3 is 18 amino acids. Germline V gene data show CDR1 as KGHSH and CDR2 as LQKENI. The CDR3 loop is CASSPMTGGISGANVLTF. The CDR3 DNA reads TGTGCCAGCTCCCCCATGACAGGGGGTATCTCTGGGGCCAACGTCCTGACTTTC.

This clone came up once. CDR3 protein: CASSLSEISYEQYF. As DNA, the CDR3 is TGTGCCAGCAGTTTAAGTGAGATTTCCTACGAGCAGTACTTC. The genes are TRBV6-4 and TRBJ2-7, with no clear D. The CDR3 runs 14 residues. Trimming pared 5 bases from V and 1 base from J, leaving 12 bases between. The germline CDR1 and CDR2 sequences are MRHNA and SNTAGT.

This clone was observed a few times. This chain uses TRBV29-1 with TRBJ2-5; TRBD1 aligns across 9 bases. The CDR3 spans 16 residues. Germline assignment: CDR1 SQVTM and CDR2 ANQGSEA. With 0 bases clipped from V and 5 bases from J, the junction kept 10 bases outside the gene matches. CDR3 residues: CSVEDSRTGAGETQYF. In nucleotides, the CDR3 is TGCAGCGTTGAAGACTCCCGGACAGGGGCAGGGGAGACCCAGTACTTC.

The gene calls are TRBV11-2 and TRBJ2-3; possibly TRBD1 for D (6 bases). CDR1 and CDR2 from the germline V gene are SGHAT and FQNNGV. This CDR3 has 13 amino acids. V was clipped by 8 bases and J by 7 bases, with 16 bases between them. The CDR3 sequence is CASGPPTGNTQYF. In DNA form, the CDR3 reads TGTGCCAGCGGACCGCCCACAGGGAATACGCAGTATTTT.

This clone has a handful of counts. J is TRBJ2-1 and V is TRBV12-5; tentatively, D is TRBD2 (6 bases). The germline V gene encodes CDR1 LGHNT and CDR2 FRNRAP. Between the trimmed V and J ends, which lost 7 bases and 6 bases, there was a span of 16 bases. The length of the CDR3 is 14 residues. The CDR3 loop reads CASAPGGRSNEQFF. In DNA form, the CDR3 reads TGTGCTAGTGCCCCCGGGGGAAGGAGCAATGAGCAGTTCTTC. The full variable domain, rest sourced from reference TRBV12-5 and TRBJ2-1, is DARVTQTPRHKVTEMGQEVTMRCQPILGHNTVFWYRQTMMQGLELLAYFRNRAPLDDSGMPKDRFSAEMPDATLATLKIQPSEPRDSAVYFCASAPGGRSNEQFFGPGTRLTVL.

This clone turned up a few times. The J gene is TRBJ2-7, the V gene TRBV19, with 9 positions matching TRBD1. Germline CDR1 reads LNHDA; CDR2 reads SQIVND (reference sequence). The length of the CDR3 is 15 residues. The junction had 10 bases not matched to a gene; V was cut back by 4 bases and J by 6 bases. In DNA, the CDR3 is TGTGCCAGTAGTAAAGCCGGGACAGGGATAGGCGAGCAGTACTTC. Its translation is CASSKAGTGIGEQYF.

V and J are TRBV18 and TRBJ2-7; 7 bases fit TRBD1. V lost 3 bases, J lost 6 bases, and 11 bases stayed unmatched. Germline loops: CDR1 KGHSH, CDR2 LQKENI. The CDR3 loop spans 15 amino acids. The CDR3 nucleotides are TGTGCCAGCTCACCGGACACAGGGGAAAAACGCGAGCAGTACTTC. Amino acid sequence: CASSPDTGEKREQYF.

The chain combines TRBV7-6 with TRBJ2-7, with TRBD1 matching over 9 bases. This CDR3 region has 15 residues. Germline loops: CDR1 SGHVS, CDR2 FNYEAQ. The V segment lost 3 bases and the J segment 5 bases; nucleotides outside the gene matches: 8. The DNA for the CDR3 is TGTGCCAGCAGCTTTTTGGGGACAGGGTTCGACGAGCAGTACTTC. It yields the protein CASSFLGTGFDEQYF.

This sequence joins TRBV10-1 and TRBJ2-2, with D possibly matching TRBD2 (6 bases). V lost 5 bases and J lost 6, with 19 bases in between. There are 16 residues in the CDR3. Germline CDR1 WNHNN, CDR2 SYGVQD (reference sequence). CDR3 coding DNA: TGCGCCAGCAGTTTACGCCCACTAGCAAACCCCGGGGAGCTGTTTTTT. Translated: CASSLRPLANPGELFF.